This T cell receptor (beta chain) was recovered during a study of cytomegalovirus exposure and HLA in healthy donors. This clone was detected only once. The PCR was carried out with 60 Vbeta primers and 13 Jbeta primers. Measured with immunoSEQ multiplex PCR; TCRdb has only the in-frame clones, and not every one. The sample lists approximately 160,000 clones, 75% to 90% seen once, with 0.9% to 1% in the top ten. Trimming took off 5 bases at V and 2 bases at J, with 18 bases between the two ends. Germline V CDR1 and CDR2: SEHNR, FQNEAQ (reference sequence). There are 16 residues in the CDR3. The specimen sequenced was PBMCs. The TCR originated in a girl aged 2 to 10 in good health and CMV-seropositive. The chain carries TRBV7-9 and TRBJ1-2, with a tentative D call TRBD1 (6 bases). CDR3 DNA: TGTGCCAGCAGCCCCCGTACGGGACACTTAAACTATGGCTACACCTTC. Its translation: CASSPRTGHLNYGYTF. Variable domain in full (rest from reference TRBV7-9 and TRBJ1-2): DTGVSQNPRHKITKRGQNVTFRCDPISEHNRLYWYRQTLGQGPEFLTYFQNEAQLEKSRLLSDRFSAERPKGSFSTLEIQRTEQGDSAMYLCASSPRTGHLNYGYTFGSGTRLTVV.